A single sample is the source of the 6 T cell receptor beta chains below, sequenced in a study of T-cell memory formation after mild COVID-19. Each CDR3 protein gets one entry after TCRdb re-called the 5' RACE reads with MiXCR. The sample lists more than 120,000 distinct CDR3 sequences; roughly 21% were seen once. The specimen sequenced was PBMCs or a T cell subset sorted from them (not recorded which). These receptors originate from an adult woman who had mild COVID-19 (a few samples of this study predate the infection). Cell type and time point are not known.

This clonotype was seen more than once but under ten times. This chain joins TRBV29-1 and TRBJ2-7; D is possibly TRBD1 or TRBD2 (5 bases each). The CDR3 totals 11 residues. Germline assignment: CDR1 SQVTM and CDR2 ANQGSEA. V was shortened by 3 bases and J by 4 bases, with 7 bases between the two germline ends. DNA for the CDR3: TGCAGCGTTGATGGGGGATACGAGCAGTACTTC. Encoded protein: CSVDGGYEQYF.

In its sample, this clonotype was seen many times. V is TRBV20-1 and J is TRBJ1-1, with D uncertain. The germline V gene has CDR1 DFQATT and CDR2 SNEGSKA (reference sequence). The CDR3 spans 14 residues. Trimming stripped 6 bases from V and 1 base from J, with 15 bases between. CDR3 amino acids: CSAVPGWANTEAFF. In DNA form, the CDR3 reads TGCAGTGCCGTTCCGGGCTGGGCGAACACTGAAGCTTTCTTT.

The rearrangement uses TRBV25-1 and TRBJ2-1, with a possible D match to TRBD2 (6 bases). Germline CDR1 is MGHDK and CDR2 is SYGVNS. Trimming left V 10 bases short and J 0 bases short, with 16 bases between. This CDR3 is 15 amino acids long. CDR3 sequence (DNA): TGTGCCACTTCCCGGGACTCAAGCTCCTACAATGAGCAGTTCTTC. Translated: CATSRDSSSYNEQFF.

The chain carries TRBV5-1 and TRBJ1-1; no clear D. CDR1 and CDR2 (germline): SGHRS, YFSETQ. The CDR3 runs 12 residues. Trimming took 1 base from V and 0 from J, leaving 1 base between them. The CDR3 region is CASSLLNTEAFF. In DNA form, the CDR3 reads TGCGCCAGCAGCTTGTTGAACACTGAAGCTTTCTTT.

The rearrangement links TRBV6-5 to TRBJ2-1; tentative D call: TRBD2 (5 bases). The CDR3 length is 14 residues. The germline V and J ends were trimmed by 6 bases and 9 bases, with 18 bases remaining between them. Per germline, CDR1 MNHEY and CDR2 SVGAGI. The CDR3 region is CASRRGPGLGEQFF. CDR3 in DNA: TGTGCCAGCAGAAGAGGGCCGGGTCTCGGTGAGCAGTTCTTC.

The J gene is TRBJ2-5, the V gene TRBV24-1; TRBD1 matches at 10 bases. The CDR3 covers 16 residues. J was trimmed by 4 bases and V by 3 bases; bases with no gene match: 7. Germline CDR1 and CDR2: KGHDR and SFDVKD. The CDR3 region has the DNA TGTGCCACCAGTGATCCAAGGGGGGACAGGGGAGAGACCCAGTACTTC. Translated: CATSDPRGDRGETQYF.